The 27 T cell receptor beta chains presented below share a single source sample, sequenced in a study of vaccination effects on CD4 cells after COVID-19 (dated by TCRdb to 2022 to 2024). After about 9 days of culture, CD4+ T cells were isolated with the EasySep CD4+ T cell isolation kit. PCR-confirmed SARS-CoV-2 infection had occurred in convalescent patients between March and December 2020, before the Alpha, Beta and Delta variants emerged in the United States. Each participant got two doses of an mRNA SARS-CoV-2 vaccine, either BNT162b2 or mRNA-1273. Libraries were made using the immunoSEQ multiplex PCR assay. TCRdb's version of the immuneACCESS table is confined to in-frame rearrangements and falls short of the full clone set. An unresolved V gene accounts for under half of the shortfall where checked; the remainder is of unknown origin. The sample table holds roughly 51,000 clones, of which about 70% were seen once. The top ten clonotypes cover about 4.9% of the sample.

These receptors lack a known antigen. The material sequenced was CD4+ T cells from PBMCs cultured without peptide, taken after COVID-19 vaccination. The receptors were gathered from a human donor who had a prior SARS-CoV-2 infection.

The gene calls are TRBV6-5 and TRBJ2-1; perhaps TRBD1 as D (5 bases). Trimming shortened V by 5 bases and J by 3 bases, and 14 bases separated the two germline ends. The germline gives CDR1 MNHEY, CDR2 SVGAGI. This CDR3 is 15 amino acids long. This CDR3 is CASSQGPPFYNEQFF. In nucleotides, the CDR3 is TGTGCCAGCAGTCAGGGCCCGCCTTTCTACAATGAGCAGTTCTTC.

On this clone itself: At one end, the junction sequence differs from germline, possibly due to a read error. DNA for the CDR3: TGCGCCAGCAGCCAAGAGCGGCTAGCGGGGAGGGGAGCCCACTTC. Its protein is CASSQERLAGRGAHF. The chain employs TRBV4-3 and TRBJ2-5, with TRBD2 matching over 9 bases. This CDR3 contains 15 residues. Germline-derived CDR1 and CDR2 are LGHNA and YSLEER.

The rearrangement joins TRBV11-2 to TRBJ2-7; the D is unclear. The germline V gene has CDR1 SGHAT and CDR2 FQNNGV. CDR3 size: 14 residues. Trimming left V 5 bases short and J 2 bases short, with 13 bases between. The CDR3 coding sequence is TGTGCCAGCAGCCCCGGACGGAACACCTACGAGCAGTACTTC. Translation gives CASSPGRNTYEQYF.

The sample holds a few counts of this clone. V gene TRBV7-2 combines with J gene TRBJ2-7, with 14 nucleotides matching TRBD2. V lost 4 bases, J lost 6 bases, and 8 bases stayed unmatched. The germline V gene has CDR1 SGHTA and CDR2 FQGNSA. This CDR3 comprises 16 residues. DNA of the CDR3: TGTGCCAGCAGCTGGACGGGACTAGCGGGAGTTCCCGAGCAGTACTTC. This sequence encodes CASSWTGLAGVPEQYF. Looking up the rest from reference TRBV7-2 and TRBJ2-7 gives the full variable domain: GAGVSQSPSNKVTEKGKDVELRCDPISGHTALYWYRQSLGQGLEFLIYFQGNSAPDKSGLPSDRFSAERTGGSVSTLTIQRTQQEDSAVYLCASSWTGLAGVPEQYFGPGTRLTVT.

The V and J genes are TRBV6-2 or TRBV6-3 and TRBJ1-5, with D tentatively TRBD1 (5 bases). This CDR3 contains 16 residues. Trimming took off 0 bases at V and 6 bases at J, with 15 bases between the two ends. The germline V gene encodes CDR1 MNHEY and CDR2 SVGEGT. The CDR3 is CASSYSGRVRVQPQHF. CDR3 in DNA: TGTGCCAGCAGTTACTCGGGCAGGGTACGGGTTCAGCCCCAGCATTTT.

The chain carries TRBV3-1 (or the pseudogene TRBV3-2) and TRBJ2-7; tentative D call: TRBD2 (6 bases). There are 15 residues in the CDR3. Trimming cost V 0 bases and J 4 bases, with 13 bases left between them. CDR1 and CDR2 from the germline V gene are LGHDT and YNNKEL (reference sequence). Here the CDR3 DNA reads TGTGCCAGCAGCCAAGATCTTTCAGGGAGGTACGAGCAGTACTTC. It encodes CASSQDLSGRYEQYF.

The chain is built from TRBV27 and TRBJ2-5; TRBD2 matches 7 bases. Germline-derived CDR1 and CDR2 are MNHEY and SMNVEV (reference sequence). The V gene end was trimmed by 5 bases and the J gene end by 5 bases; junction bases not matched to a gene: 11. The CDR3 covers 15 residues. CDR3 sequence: CASSTQRGAFETQYF. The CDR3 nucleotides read TGTGCCAGCAGTACCCAGCGGGGCGCGTTTGAGACCCAGTACTTC.

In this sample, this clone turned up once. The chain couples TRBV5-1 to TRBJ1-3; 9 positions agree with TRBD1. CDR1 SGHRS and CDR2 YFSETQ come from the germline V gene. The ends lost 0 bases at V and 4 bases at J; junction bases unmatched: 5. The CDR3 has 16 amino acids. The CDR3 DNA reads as TGCGCCAGCAGCTTGGTTGGACAGGGGTACGGAAACACCATATATTTT. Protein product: CASSLVGQGYGNTIYF.

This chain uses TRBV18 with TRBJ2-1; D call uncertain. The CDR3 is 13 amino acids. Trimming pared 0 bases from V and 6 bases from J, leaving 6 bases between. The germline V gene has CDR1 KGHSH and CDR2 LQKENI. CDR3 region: CASSPPSANEQFF. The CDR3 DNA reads TGTGCCAGCTCACCACCGTCGGCCAATGAGCAGTTCTTC.

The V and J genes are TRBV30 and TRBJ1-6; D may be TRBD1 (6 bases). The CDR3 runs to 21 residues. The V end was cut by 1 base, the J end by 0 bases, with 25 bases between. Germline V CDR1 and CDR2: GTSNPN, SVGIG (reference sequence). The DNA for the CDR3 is TGTGCCTGGAGTGCTCCTCCTCCGAGGACAGCCCTCAGCTCCTATAATTCACCCCTCCACTTT. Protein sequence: CAWSAPPPRTALSSYNSPLHF.

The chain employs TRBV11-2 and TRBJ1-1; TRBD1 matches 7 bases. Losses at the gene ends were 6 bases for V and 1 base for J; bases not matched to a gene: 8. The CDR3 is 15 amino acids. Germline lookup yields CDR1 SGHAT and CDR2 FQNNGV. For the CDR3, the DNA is TGTGCCAGCAGTTCCAGGACAGGAGCGAACACTGAAGCTTTCTTT. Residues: CASSSRTGANTEAFF.

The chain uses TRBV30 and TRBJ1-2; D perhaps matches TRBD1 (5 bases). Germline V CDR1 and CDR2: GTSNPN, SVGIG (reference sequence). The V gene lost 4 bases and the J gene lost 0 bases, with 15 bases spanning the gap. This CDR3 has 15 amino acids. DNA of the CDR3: TGTGCCTGGATCGTTTGGGGGAGCGCTAACTATGGCTACACCTTC. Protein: CAWIVWGSANYGYTF. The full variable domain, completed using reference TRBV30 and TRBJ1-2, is SQTIHQWPATLVQPVGSPLSLECTVEGTSNPNLYWYRQAAGRGLQLLFYSVGIGQISSEVPQNLSASRPQDRQFILSSKKLLLSDSGFYLCAWIVWGSANYGYTFGSGTRLTVV.

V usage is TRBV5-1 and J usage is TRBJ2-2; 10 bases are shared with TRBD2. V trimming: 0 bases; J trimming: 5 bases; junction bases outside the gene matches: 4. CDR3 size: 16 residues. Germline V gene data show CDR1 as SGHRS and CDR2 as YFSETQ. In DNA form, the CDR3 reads TGCGCCAGCAGCTTGGTTCTAGCGGGAGCAACCGGGGAGCTGTTTTTT. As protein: CASSLVLAGATGELFF.

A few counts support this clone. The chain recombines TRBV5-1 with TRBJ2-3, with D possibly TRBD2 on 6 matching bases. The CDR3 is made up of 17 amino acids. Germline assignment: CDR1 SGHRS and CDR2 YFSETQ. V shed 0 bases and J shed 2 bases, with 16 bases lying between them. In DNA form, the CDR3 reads TGCGCCAGCAGCTTGGCCCCAAGTCTAGCGTACACAGATACGCAGTATTTT. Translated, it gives CASSLAPSLAYTDTQYF.

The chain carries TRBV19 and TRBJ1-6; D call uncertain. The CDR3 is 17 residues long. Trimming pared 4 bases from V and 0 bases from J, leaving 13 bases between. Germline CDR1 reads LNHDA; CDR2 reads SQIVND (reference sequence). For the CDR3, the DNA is TGTGCCAGTAGTACGGCAGATACCAGCTCCTATAATTCACCCCTCCACTTT. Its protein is CASSTADTSSYNSPLHF.

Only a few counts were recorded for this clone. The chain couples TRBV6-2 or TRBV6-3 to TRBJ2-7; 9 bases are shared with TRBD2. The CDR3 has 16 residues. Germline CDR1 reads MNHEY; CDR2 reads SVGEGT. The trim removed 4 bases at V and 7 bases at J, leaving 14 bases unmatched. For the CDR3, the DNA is TGTGCCAGCAGTTCCACGACTAGCGGCTCACTAAAAGAGCAGTACTTC. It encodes CASSSTTSGSLKEQYF.

The DNA of the CDR3 is TGCAGTGCTAGAGCCGCAACTCCAGAGTACTTC. Translating gives CSARAATPEYF. This rearrangement joins TRBV20-1 to TRBJ2-7, with D unclear. CDR1 is DFQATT, CDR2 SNEGSKA, per germline (reference sequence). The V end lost 1 base, the J end lost 11 bases, and 12 bases lay between the germline ends. The CDR3 loop spans 11 amino acids.

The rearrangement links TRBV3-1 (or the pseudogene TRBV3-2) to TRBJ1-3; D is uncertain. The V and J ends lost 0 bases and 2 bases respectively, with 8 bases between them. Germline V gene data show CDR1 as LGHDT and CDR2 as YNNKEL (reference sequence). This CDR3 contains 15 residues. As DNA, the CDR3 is TGTGCCAGCAGCCAAGATTCCGGGGCTGGAAACACCATATATTTT. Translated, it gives CASSQDSGAGNTIYF.

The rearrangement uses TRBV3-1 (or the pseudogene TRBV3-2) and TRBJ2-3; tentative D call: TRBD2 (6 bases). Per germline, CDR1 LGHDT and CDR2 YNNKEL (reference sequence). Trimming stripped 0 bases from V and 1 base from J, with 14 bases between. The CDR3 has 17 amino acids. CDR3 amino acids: CASSQDSGGSRTDTQYF. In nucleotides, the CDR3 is TGTGCCAGCAGCCAAGACTCCGGGGGTTCACGCACAGATACGCAGTATTTT.

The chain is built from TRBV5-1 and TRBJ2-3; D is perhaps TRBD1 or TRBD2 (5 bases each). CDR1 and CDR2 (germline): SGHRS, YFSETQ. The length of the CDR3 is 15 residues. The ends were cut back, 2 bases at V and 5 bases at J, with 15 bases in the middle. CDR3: CASSFPGLGVDTQYF. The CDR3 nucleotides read TGCGCCAGCAGCTTTCCGGGGCTGGGGGTAGATACGCAGTATTTT. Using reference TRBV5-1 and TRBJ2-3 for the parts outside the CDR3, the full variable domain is KAGVTQTPRYLIKTRGQQVTLSCSPISGHRSVSWYQQTPGQGLQFLFEYFSETQRNKGNFPGRFSGRQFSNSRSEMNVSTLELGDSALYLCASSFPGLGVDTQYFGPGTRLTVL.

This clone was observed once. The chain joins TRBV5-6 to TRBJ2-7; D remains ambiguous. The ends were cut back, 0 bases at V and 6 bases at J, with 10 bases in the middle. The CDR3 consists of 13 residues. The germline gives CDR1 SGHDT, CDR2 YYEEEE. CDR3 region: CASSLGRWGEQYF. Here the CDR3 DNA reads TGTGCCAGCAGCTTGGGCCGGTGGGGCGAGCAGTACTTC.

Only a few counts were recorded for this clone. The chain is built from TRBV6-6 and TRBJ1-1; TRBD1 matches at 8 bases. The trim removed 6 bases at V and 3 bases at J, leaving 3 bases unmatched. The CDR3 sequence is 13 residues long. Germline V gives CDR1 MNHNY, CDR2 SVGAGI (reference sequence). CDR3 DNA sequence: TGTGCCAGCAGGGTGGACAGGGACACTGAAGCTTTCTTT. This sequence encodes CASRVDRDTEAFF.

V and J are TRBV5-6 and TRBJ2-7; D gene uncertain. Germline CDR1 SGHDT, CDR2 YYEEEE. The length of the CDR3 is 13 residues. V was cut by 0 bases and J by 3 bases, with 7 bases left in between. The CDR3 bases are TGTGCCAGCAGCTTGGGGGCTAGCTACGAGCAGTACTTC. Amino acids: CASSLGASYEQYF.

For the CDR3, the DNA is TGTGCCACCTCGACAGACTCTAACTATGGCTACACCTTC. As protein: CATSTDSNYGYTF. The rearrangement links TRBV3-1 (or the pseudogene TRBV3-2) to TRBJ1-2; tentatively, D is TRBD1 (5 bases). Germline assignment: CDR1 LGHDT and CDR2 YNNKEL (reference sequence). This CDR3 spans 13 amino acids. The V and J ends lost 10 bases and 0 bases respectively, with 12 bases between them.

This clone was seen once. CDR3 sequence: CASSDTGWATEAFF. CDR3 DNA: TGCGCCAGCAGCGATACAGGGTGGGCCACTGAAGCTTTCTTT. The rearrangement joins TRBV5-1 to TRBJ1-1; a weak D match, TRBD1 (6 bases). V gave up 4 bases and J gave up 4 bases, with 14 bases separating them. Germline lookup yields CDR1 SGHRS and CDR2 YFSETQ. This CDR3 region has 14 residues. The whole variable domain, remainder taken from reference TRBV5-1 and TRBJ1-1, is KAGVTQTPRYLIKTRGQQVTLSCSPISGHRSVSWYQQTPGQGLQFLFEYFSETQRNKGNFPGRFSGRQFSNSRSEMNVSTLELGDSALYLCASSDTGWATEAFFGQGTRLTVV.

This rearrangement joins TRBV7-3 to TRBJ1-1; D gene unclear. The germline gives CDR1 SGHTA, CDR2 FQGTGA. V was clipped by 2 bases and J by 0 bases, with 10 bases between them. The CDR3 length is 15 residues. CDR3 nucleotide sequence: TGTGCCAGCAGCTTAGTACCGGGCCTGAACACTGAAGCTTTCTTT. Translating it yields CASSLVPGLNTEAFF.

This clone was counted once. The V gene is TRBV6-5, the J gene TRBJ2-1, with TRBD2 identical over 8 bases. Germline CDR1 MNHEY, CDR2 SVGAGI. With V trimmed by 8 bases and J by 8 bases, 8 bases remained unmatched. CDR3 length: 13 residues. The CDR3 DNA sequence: TGTGCCAGCGGATTAGCGGGGATCTATGAGCAGTTCTTC. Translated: CASGLAGIYEQFF.